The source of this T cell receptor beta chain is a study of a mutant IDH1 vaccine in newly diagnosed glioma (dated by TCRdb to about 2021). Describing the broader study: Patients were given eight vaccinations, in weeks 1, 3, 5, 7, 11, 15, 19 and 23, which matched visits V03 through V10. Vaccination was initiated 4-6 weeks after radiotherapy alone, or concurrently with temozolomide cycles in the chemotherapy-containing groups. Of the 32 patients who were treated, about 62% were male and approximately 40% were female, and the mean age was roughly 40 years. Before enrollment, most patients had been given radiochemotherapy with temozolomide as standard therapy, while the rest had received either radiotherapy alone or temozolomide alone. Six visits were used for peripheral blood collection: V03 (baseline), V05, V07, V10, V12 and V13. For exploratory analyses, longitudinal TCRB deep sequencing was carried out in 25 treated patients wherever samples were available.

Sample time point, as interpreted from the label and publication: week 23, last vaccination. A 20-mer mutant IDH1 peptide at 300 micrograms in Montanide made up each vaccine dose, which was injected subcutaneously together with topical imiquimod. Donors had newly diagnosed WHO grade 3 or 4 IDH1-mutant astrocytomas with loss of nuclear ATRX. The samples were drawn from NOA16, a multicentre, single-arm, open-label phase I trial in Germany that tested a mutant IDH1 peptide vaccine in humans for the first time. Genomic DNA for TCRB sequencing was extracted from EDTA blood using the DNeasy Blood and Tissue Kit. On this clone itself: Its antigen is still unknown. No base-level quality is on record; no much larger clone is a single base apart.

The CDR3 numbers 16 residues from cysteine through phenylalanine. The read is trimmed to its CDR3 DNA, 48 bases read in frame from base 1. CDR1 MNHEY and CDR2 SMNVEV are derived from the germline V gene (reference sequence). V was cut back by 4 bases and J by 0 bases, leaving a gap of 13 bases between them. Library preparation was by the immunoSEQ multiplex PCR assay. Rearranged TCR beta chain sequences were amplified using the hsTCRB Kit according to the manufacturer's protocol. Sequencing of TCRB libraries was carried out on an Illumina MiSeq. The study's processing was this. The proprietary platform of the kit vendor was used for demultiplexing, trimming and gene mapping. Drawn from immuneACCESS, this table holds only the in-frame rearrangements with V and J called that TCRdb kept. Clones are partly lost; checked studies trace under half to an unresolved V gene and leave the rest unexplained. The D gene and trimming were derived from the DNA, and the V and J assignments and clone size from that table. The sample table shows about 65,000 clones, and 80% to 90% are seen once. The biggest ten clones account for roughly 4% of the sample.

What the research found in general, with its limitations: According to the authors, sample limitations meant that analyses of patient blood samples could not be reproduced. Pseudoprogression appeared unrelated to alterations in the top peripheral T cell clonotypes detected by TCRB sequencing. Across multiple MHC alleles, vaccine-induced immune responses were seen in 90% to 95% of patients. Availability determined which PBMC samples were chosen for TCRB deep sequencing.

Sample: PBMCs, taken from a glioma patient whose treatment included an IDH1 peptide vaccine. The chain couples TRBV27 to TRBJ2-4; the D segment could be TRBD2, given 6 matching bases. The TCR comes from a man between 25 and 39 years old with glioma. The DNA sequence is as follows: TGTGCCAGCAGTTCACCCTCGGGGGTAGCCAAAAACATTCAGTACTTC. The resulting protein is CASSSPSGVAKNIQYF.